This T cell receptor beta chain emerged from a study of blood T cell repertoires in COVID-19. Profiling relied on immunoSEQ multiplex PCR, and the TCRdb table lists in-frame clones only, not all of them. Found here are over 300,000 clones, roughly nine tenths of them singletons; the top ten hold approximately 5.3%. Trimming at V came to 6 bases and at J to 6 bases, leaving 6 bases not matched to a gene. Germline values: CDR1 LGHNA, CDR2 YNFKEQ. This CDR3 spans 14 amino acids. The TCR sequence derives from a woman aged 30 to 39 who had recovered from COVID-19. The source material was PBMCs or T cells enriched from blood (not recorded which). This chain connects TRBV4-2 to TRBJ1-5; TRBD1 matches 9 bases. CDR3 in amino acids: CASSTTGGGQPQHF. CDR3 nucleotide sequence: TGTGCCAGCAGTACAACAGGGGGCGGTCAGCCCCAGCATTTT.